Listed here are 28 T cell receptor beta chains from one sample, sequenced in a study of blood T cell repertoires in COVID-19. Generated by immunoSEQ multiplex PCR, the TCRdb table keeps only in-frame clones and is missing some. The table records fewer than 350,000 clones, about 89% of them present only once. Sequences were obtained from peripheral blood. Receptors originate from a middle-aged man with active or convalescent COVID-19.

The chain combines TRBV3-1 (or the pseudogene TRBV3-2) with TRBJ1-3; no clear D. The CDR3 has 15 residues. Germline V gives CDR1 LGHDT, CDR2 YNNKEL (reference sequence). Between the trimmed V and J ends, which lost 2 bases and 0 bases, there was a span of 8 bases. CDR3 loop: CASSQQPSSGNTIYF. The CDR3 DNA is TGTGCCAGCAGCCAACAACCTAGCTCTGGAAACACCATATATTTT.

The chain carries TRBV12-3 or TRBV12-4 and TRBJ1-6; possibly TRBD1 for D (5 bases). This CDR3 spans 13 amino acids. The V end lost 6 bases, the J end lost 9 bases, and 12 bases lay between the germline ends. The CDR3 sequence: CASSLRGASPLHF. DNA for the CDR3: TGTGCCAGCAGCCTACGCGGGGCTTCACCCCTCCACTTT.

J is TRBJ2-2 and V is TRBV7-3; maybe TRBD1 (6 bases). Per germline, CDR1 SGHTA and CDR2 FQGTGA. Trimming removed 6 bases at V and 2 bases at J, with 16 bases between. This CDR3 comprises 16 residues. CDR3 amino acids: CASRTPQGSNTGELFF. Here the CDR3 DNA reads TGTGCCAGCAGGACTCCACAGGGAAGTAACACCGGGGAGCTGTTTTTT.

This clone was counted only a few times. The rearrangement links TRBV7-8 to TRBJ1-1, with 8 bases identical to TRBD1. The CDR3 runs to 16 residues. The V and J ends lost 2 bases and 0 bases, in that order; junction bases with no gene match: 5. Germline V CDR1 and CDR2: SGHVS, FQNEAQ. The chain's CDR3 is CASSLNQGALNTEAFF. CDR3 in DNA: TGTGCCAGCAGCTTAAACCAGGGGGCTCTGAACACTGAAGCTTTCTTT.

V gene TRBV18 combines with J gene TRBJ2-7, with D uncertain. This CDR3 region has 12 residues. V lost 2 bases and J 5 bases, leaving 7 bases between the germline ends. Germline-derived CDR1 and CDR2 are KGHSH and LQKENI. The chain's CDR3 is CASSPRQHEQYF. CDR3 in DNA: TGTGCCAGCTCACCAAGACAACACGAGCAGTACTTC.

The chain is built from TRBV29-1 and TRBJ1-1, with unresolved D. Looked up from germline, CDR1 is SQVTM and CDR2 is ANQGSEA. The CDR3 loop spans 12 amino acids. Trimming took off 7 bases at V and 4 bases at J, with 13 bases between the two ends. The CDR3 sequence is CSAQLAVTEAFF. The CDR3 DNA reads TGCAGCGCCCAGTTGGCGGTCACTGAAGCTTTCTTT.

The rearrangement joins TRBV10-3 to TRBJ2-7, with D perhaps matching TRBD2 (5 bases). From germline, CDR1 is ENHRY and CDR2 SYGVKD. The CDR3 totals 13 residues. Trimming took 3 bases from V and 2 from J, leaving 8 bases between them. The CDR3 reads CAISDTRTYEQYF. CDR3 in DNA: TGTGCCATCAGTGATACTAGGACCTACGAGCAGTACTTC.

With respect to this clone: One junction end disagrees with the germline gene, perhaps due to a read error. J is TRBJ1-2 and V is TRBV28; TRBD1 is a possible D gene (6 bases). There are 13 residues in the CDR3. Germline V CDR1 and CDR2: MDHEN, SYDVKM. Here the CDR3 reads CASTSGEHYRYTF. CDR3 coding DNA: TGTGCCAGCACCTCAGGGGAGCACTATCGCTACACCTTC.

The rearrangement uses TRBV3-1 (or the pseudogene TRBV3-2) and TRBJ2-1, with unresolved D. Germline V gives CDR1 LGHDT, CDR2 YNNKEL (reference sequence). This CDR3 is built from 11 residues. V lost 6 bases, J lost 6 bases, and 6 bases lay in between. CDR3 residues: CASRSTNEQFF. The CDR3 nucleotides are TGTGCCAGCAGAAGCACCAATGAGCAGTTCTTC.

CDR3 sequence reads: CASSLQGQGVWHEQFF. The CDR3 DNA is TGTGCCAGCAGCTTACAGGGACAGGGCGTCTGGCATGAGCAGTTCTTC. This sequence joins TRBV11-2 and TRBJ2-1, with 9 bases identical to TRBD1. The ends lost 2 bases at V and 8 bases at J; junction bases unmatched: 10. Germline values: CDR1 SGHAT, CDR2 FQNNGV. The CDR3 totals 16 residues.

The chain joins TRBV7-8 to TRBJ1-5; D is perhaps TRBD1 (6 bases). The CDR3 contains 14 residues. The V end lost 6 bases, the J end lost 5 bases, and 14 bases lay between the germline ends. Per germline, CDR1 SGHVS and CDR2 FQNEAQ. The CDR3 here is CASSPVGAYQPQHF. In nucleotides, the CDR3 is TGTGCCAGCAGTCCCGTGGGGGCCTATCAGCCCCAGCATTTT.

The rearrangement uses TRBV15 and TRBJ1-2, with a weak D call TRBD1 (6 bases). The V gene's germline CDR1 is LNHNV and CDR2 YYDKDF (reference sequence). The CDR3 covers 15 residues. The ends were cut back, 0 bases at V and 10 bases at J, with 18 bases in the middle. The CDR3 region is CATSRDREQGFHYTF. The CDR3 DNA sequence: TGTGCCACCAGCAGAGATAGGGAACAGGGCTTTCACTACACCTTC.

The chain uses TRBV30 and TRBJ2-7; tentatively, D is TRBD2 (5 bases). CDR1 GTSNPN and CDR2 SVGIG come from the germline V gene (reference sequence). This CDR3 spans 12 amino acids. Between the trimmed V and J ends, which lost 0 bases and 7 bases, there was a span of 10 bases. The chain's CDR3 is CAWSVPGGEQYF. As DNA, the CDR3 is TGTGCCTGGAGTGTTCCTGGAGGAGAGCAGTACTTC.

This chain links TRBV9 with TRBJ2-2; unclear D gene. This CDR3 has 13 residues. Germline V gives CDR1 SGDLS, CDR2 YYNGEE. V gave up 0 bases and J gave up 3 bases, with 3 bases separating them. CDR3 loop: CASSVGDTGELFF. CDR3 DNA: TGTGCCAGCAGCGTAGGAGACACCGGGGAGCTGTTTTTT.

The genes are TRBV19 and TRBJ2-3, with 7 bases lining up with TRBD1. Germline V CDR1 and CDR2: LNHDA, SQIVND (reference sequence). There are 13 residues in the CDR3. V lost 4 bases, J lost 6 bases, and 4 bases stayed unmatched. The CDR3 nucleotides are TGTGCCAGTAGTACCCTGGACAGGGATACGCAGTATTTT. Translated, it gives CASSTLDRDTQYF. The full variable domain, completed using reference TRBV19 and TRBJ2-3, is DGGITQSPKYLFRKEGQNVTLSCEQNLNHDAMYWYRQDPGQGLRLIYYSQIVNDFQKGDIAEGYSVSREKKESFPLTVTSAQKNPTAFYLCASSTLDRDTQYFGPGTRLTVL.

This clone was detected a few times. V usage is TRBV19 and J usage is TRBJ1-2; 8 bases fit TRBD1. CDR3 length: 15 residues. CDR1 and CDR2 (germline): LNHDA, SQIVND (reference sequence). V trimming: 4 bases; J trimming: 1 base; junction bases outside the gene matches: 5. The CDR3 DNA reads TGTGCCAGTAGTACCTCAGGGGGCCTTAACTATGGCTACACCTTC. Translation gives CASSTSGGLNYGYTF.

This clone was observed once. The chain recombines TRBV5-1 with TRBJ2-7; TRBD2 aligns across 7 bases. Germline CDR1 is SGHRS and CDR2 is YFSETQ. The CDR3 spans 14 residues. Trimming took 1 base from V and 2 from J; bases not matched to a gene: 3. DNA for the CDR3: TGCGCCAGCAGCTTGCGGGGGGAAGCCTACGAGCAGTACTTC. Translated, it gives CASSLRGEAYEQYF.

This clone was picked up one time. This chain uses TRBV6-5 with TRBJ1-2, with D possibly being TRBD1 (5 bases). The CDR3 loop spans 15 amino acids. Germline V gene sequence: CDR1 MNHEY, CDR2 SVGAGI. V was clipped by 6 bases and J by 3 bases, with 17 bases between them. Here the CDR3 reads CASRAISGRDYGYTF. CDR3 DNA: TGTGCCAGCAGGGCGATATCAGGGAGGGACTATGGCTACACCTTC.

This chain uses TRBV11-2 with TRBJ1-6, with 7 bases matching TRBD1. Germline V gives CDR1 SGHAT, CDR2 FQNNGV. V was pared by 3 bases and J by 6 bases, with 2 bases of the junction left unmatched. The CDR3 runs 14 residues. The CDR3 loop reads CASSFQGGNSPLHF. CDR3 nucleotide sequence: TGTGCCAGCAGCTTCCAGGGGGGTAATTCACCCCTCCACTTT.

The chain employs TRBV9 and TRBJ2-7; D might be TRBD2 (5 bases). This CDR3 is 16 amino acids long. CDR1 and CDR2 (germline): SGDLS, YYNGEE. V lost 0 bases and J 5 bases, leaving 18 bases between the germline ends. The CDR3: CASSVGQSDSLDEQYF. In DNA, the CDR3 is TGTGCCAGCAGCGTAGGCCAATCGGACTCCCTAGACGAGCAGTACTTC.

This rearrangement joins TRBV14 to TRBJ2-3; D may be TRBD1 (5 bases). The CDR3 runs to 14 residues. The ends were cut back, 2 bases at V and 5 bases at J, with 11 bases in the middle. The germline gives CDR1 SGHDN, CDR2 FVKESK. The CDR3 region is CASSQNTRGDTQYF. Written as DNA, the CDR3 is TGTGCCAGCAGCCAAAATACAAGGGGAGATACGCAGTATTTT.

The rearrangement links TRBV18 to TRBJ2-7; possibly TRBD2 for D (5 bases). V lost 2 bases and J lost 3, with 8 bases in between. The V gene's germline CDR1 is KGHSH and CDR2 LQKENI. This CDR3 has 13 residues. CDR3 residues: CASSPASNYEQYF. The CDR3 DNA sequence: TGTGCCAGCTCACCAGCTAGCAACTACGAGCAGTACTTC. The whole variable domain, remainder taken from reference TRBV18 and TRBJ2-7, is NAGVMQNPRHLVRRRGQEARLRCSPMKGHSHVYWYRQLPEEGLKFMVYLQKENIIDESGMPKERFSAEFPKEGPSILRIQQVVRGDSAAYFCASSPASNYEQYFGPGTRLTVT.

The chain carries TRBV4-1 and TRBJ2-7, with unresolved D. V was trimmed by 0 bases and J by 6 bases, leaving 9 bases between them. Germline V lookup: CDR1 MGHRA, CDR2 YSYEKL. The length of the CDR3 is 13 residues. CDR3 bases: TGCGCCAGCAGCCAAGAGACAAGCACCGAGCAGTACTTC. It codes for CASSQETSTEQYF.

The CDR3: CATSDRRWANEKLFF. For the CDR3, the DNA is TGTGCCACCTCTGACAGGCGTTGGGCTAATGAAAAACTGTTTTTT. V is TRBV15 and J is TRBJ1-4; a weak D match, TRBD1 (6 bases). The ends were cut back, 8 bases at V and 3 bases at J, with 16 bases in the middle. Germline V CDR1 and CDR2: LNHNV, YYDKDF (reference sequence). CDR3 length: 15 residues.

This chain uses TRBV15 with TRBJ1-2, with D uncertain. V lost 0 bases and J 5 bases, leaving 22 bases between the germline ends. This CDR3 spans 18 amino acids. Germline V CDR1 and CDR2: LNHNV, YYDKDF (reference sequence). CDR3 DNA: TGTGCCACCAGCAGAGATGCGGGGTCCGGGGAGACCGAGTATGGCTACACCTTC. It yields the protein CATSRDAGSGETEYGYTF.

This chain's CDR3 is CASSLRGFTQYF. In nucleotides, the CDR3 is TGTGCCAGCAGCTTGAGGGGGTTTACGCAGTATTTT. This chain joins TRBV5-6 and TRBJ2-3, with a possible D match to TRBD1 (6 bases). Trimming took off 1 base at V and 8 bases at J, with 8 bases between the two ends. There are 12 residues in the CDR3. Germline CDR1 is SGHDT and CDR2 is YYEEEE.

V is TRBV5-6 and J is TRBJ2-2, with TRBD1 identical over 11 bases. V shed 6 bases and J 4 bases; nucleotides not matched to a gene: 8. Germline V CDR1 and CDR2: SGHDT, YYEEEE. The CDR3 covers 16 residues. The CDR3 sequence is CASNFGGTGGTGELFF. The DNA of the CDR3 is TGTGCCAGCAACTTTGGGGGGACAGGGGGCACCGGGGAGCTGTTTTTT.

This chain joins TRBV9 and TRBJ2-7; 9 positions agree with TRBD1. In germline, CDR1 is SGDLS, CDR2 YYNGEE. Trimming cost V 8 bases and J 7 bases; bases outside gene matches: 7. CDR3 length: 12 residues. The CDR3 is CASGQGMVEQYF. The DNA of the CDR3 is TGTGCCAGTGGACAGGGGATGGTGGAGCAGTACTTC.